This TCR beta chain was sequenced for a study of T cell changes during pregnancy in multiple sclerosis. Sequenced by immunoSEQ multiplex PCR; TCRdb stores in-frame clones only, minus some. The sample carries roughly 30,000 clones, roughly nine tenths recorded once. Trimming pared 2 bases from V and 0 bases from J, leaving 8 bases between. The CDR3 is 14 residues long. CDR1 is MDHEN, CDR2 SYDVKM, per germline. This sequence originates from a female donor with multiple sclerosis, enrolled in a pregnancy study. Source: CD8+ T cells from peripheral blood mononuclear cells, taken in the second trimester of pregnancy. V is TRBV28 and J is TRBJ2-7, with D perhaps matching TRBD2 (5 bases). As DNA, the CDR3 is TGTGCCAGCAGTTTAGAGGGCAGCTCCTACGAGCAGTACTTC. Protein product: CASSLEGSSYEQYF.